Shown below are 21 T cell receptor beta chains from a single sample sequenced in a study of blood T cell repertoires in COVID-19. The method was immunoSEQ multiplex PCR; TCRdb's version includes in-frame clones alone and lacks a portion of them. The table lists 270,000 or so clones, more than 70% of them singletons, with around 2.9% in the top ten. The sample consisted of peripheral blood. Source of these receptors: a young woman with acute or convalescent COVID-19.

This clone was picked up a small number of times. As DNA, the CDR3 is TGTGCCAGCAGGCCGGCGGGGGGTAATTCACCCCTCCACTTT. As protein: CASRPAGGNSPLHF. This chain joins TRBV6-5 and TRBJ1-6; TRBD1 is a possible D gene (5 bases). CDR3 length: 14 amino acids. With 6 bases removed from V and 6 bases from J, the gap between germline ends came to 12 bases. The germline gives CDR1 MNHEY, CDR2 SVGAGI.

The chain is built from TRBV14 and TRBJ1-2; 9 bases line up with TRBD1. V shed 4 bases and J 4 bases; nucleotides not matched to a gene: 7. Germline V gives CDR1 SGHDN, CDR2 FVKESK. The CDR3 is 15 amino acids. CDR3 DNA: TGTGCCAGCAGCCGATCGACAGGGGGAGGCTATGGCTACACCTTC. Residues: CASSRSTGGGYGYTF.

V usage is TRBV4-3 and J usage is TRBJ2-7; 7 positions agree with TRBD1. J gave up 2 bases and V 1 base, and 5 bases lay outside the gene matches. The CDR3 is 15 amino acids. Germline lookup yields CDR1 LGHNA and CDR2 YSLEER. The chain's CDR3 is CASSQGRQGAYEQYF. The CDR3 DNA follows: TGCGCCAGCAGCCAAGGACGACAGGGCGCCTACGAGCAGTACTTC.

The CDR3 nucleotides are TGTGCCAGCAGTTACCGGTGGGAGGGCTACGAGCAGTACTTC. Residues: CASSYRWEGYEQYF. The J gene is TRBJ2-7, the V gene TRBV6-5, with TRBD2 identical over 7 bases. The CDR3 runs to 14 residues. The trim removed 2 bases at V and 3 bases at J, leaving 4 bases unmatched. The V gene's germline CDR1 is MNHEY and CDR2 SVGAGI.

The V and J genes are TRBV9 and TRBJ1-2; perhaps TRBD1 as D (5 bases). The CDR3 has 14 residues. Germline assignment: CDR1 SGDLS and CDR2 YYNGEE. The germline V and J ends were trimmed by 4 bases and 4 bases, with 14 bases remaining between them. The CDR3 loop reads CASSREAGIYGYTF. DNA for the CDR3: TGTGCCAGCAGCCGTGAGGCAGGGATCTATGGCTACACCTTC.

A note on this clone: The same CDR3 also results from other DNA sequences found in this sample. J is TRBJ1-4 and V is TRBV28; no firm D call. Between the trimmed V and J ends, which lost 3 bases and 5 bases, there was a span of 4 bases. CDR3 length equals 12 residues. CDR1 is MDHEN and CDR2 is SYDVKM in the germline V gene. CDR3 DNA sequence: TGTGCCAGCAGTTTCAGGAATGAAAAACTGTTTTTT. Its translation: CASSFRNEKLFF. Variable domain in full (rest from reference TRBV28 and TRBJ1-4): DVKVTQSSRYLVKRTGEKVFLECVQDMDHENMFWYRQDPGLGLRLIYFSYDVKMKEKGDIPEGYSVSREKKERFSLILESASTNQTSMYLCASSFRNEKLFFGSGTQLSVL.

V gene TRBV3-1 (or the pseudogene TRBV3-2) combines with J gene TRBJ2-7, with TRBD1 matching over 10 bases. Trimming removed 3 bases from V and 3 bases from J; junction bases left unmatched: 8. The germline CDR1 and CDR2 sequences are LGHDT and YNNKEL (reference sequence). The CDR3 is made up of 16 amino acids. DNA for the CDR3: TGTGCCAGCAGCCAGAATCCGGGACAGGGGAACTACGAGCAGTACTTC. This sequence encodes CASSQNPGQGNYEQYF.

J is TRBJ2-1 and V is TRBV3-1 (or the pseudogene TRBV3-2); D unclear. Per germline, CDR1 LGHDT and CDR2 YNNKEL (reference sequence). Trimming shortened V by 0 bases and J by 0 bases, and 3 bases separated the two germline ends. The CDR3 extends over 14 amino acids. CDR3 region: CASSQDGSYNEQFF. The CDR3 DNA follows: TGTGCCAGCAGCCAAGACGGCTCCTACAATGAGCAGTTCTTC.

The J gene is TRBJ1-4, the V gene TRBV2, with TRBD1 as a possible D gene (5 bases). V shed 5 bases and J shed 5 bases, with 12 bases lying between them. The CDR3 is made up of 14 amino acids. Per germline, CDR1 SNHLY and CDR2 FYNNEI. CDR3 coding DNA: TGTGCCAGCAGTTTCCAGGGAGGGAATGAAAAACTGTTTTTT. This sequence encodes CASSFQGGNEKLFF. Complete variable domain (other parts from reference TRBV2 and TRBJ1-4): EPEVTQTPSHQVTQMGQEVILRCVPISNHLYFYWYRQILGQKVEFLVSFYNNEISEKSEIFDDQFSVERPDGSNFTLKIRSTKLEDSAMYFCASSFQGGNEKLFFGSGTQLSVL.

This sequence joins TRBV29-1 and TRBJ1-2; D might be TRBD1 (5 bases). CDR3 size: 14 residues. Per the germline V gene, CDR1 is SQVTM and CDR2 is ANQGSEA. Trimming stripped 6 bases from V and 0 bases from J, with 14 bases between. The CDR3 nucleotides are TGCAGCGTAGGGGCAGGAGCCCCTAACTATGGCTACACCTTC. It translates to CSVGAGAPNYGYTF.

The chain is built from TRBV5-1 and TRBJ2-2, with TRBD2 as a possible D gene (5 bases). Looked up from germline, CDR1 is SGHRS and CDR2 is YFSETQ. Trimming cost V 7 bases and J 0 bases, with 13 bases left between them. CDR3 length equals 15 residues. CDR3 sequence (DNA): TGCGCCAGCTGTCCGGGGTATACGAACACCGGGGAGCTGTTTTTT. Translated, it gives CASCPGYTNTGELFF.

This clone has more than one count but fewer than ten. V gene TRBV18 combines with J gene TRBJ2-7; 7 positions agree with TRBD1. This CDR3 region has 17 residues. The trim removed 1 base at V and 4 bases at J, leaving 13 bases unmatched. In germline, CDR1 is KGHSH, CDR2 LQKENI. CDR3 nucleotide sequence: TGTGCCAGCTCACCACTAGGTCGGGACAGACCTGAATACGAGCAGTACTTC. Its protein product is CASSPLGRDRPEYEQYF.

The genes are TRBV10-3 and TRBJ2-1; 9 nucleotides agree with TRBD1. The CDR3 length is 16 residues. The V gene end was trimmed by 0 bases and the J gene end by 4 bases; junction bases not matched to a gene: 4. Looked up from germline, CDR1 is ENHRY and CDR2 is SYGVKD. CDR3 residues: CAISESGQGEYNEQFF. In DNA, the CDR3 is TGTGCCATCAGTGAGTCGGGACAGGGAGAATACAATGAGCAGTTCTTC.

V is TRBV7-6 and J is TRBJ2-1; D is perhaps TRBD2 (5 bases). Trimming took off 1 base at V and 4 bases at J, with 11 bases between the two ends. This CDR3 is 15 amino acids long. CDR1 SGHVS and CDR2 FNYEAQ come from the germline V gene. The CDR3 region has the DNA TGTGCCAGCAGCTTAGTGGCTAGCAGTTACAATGAGCAGTTCTTC. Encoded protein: CASSLVASSYNEQFF.

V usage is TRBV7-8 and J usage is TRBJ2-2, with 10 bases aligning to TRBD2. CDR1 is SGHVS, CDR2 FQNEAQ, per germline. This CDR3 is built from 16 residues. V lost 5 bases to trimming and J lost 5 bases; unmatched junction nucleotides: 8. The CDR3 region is CASSGKREGGTGELFF. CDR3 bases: TGTGCCAGCAGCGGAAAGCGGGAGGGCGGAACCGGGGAGCTGTTTTTT.

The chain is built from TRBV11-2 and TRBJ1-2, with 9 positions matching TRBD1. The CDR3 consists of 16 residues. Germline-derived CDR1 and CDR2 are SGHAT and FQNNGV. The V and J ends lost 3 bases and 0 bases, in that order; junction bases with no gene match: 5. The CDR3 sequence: CASSFTGQGTNYGYTF. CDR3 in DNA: TGTGCCAGCAGCTTCACGGGACAGGGAACTAACTATGGCTACACCTTC.

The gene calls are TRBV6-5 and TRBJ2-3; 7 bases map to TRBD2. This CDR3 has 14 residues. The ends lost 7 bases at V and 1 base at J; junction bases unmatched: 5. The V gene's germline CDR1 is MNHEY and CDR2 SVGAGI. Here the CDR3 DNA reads TGTGCCAGCATACTAGCGCGGGGCACAGATACGCAGTATTTT. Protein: CASILARGTDTQYF.

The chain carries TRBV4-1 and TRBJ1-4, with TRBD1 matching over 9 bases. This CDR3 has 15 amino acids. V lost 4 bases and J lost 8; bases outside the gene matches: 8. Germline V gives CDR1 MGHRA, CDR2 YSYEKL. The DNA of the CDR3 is TGCGCCAGCAGCCGAGAACAGGGGGCTCAAGAAAAACTGTTTTTT. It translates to CASSREQGAQEKLFF.

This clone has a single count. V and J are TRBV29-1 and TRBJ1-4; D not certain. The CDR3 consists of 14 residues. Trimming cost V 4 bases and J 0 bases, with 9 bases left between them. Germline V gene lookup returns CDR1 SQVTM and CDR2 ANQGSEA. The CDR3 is CSVGQVSTNEKLFF. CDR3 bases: TGCAGCGTTGGTCAGGTCTCAACTAATGAAAAACTGTTTTTT.

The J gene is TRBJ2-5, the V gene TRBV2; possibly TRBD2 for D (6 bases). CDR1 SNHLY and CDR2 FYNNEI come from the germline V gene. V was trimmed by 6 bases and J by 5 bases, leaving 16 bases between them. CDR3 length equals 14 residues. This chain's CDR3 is CASSGQGGKETQYF. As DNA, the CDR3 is TGTGCCAGCAGCGGGCAGGGCGGGAAGGAGACCCAGTACTTC. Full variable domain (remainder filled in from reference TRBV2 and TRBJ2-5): EPEVTQTPSHQVTQMGQEVILRCVPISNHLYFYWYRQILGQKVEFLVSFYNNEISEKSEIFDDQFSVERPDGSNFTLKIRSTKLEDSAMYFCASSGQGGKETQYFGPGTRLLVL.

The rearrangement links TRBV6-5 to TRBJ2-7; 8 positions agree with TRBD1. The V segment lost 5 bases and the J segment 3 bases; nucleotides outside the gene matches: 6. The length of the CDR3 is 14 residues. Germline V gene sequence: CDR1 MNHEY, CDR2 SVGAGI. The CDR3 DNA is TGTGCCAGCAGTCAGACAGGGGACCACTACGAGCAGTACTTC. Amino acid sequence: CASSQTGDHYEQYF.